The source of this TCR beta chain is a study of blood T cell repertoires in COVID-19. Study-wide context: Samples taken during acute and convalescent COVID-19 were collected in the United States, Italy and Spain.

Only in-frame clones appear in the TCRdb table, and some are missing; sequencing was by immunoSEQ multiplex PCR. The table has around 260,000 clones, about 89% seen once. This CDR3 has 16 amino acids. The clonotype was recovered from a woman aged 40 to 55 who had recovered from COVID-19. The chain joins TRBV1 to TRBJ2-3; the table names TRBD2, a call not compared with the DNA. TRBV1 is given as a pseudogene. The material sequenced was peripheral blood. This chain's CDR3 is CTSSKSRAGGSDTQYF. Here the CDR3 DNA reads TGCACCAGCAGCAAATCCCGGGCGGGAGGGTCAGATACGCAGTATTTT.